This record looks at one T cell receptor beta chain sequence and its context. Patients in Seattle were enrolled during active infection, then followed longitudinally. This entry comes from a study of blood T cell repertoires in COVID-19. TCRdb keeps only in-frame clones here, not all; method: immunoSEQ multiplex PCR. The table lists some 300,000 clones, around 88% of them singletons, with over 10% in the top ten. The sequence was collected from a woman in her 70s with COVID-19, enrolled during active disease. Input material: peripheral blood.

The CDR3, as DNA: TGTGCCAGCAGCAAAGCGGGAGACAGGGGCTCCTACGAGCAGTACTTC. Translation gives CASSKAGDRGSYEQYF. This chain connects TRBV21-1 to TRBJ2-7; the table's D gene call, TRBD1, was not cross checked with the DNA. TRBV21-1 is annotated as a pseudogene. The CDR3 consists of 16 residues.